This TCR beta chain appears in the sequencing data of a study of shared clonotypes between healthy human individuals. Study details: The study drew on two women and a few men aged 18 to 49 as donors. Each donor had three CD4 naive, three CD4 memory, two CD8 naive and one CD8 memory plate.

As concerns this clone: In the same sample, other DNA sequences code for this CDR3.

CDR1 is DFQATT, CDR2 SNEGSKA, per germline (reference sequence). This CDR3 spans 11 amino acids. The V and J ends lost 3 bases and 6 bases, in that order; junction bases with no gene match: 2. Libraries were prepared by immunoSEQ multiplex PCR; TCRdb keeps only in-frame clonotypes and omits some of them. The sample lists over 2 million clones, roughly 94% occurring once. This chain links TRBV20-1 with TRBJ2-7; 7 bases match TRBD2. The origin of this receptor is a man aged 18 to 30 in good health. The specimen sequenced was naive CD4+ T cells sorted from blood. This sample's subset: CD45RA+ positively selected. CDR3 sequence reads: CSARGGLEQYF. The CDR3 nucleotides are TGCAGTGCTAGGGGAGGGCTCGAGCAGTACTTC.